The 21 T cell receptor beta chains presented below share a single source sample, sequenced in a study of regulatory T cells in long-lasting Graves disease. Arm-PCR of CDR3 regions and iRepertoire HTBI primers were the basis on which TCR beta libraries were built. One entry per CDR3 protein results from TCRdb running MiXCR on the multiplex PCR reads. The sample holds about 450,000 distinct CDR3 sequences; 14% are singletons and the top ten take 17%. Time point given: newly diagnosed GD, antithyroid drugs for less than 3 months. Construction of the TCR library relied on RNA isolated from PBMCs. The sample also formed part of further work on T cells in Graves' hyperthyroidism and ophthalmopathy.

Sequences were derived from peripheral blood mononuclear cells (PBMCs), sampled at new diagnosis, from a patient treated with antithyroid drugs. Source of these receptors: a woman aged 45-65 years with Graves disease.

Ten or more counts support this clonotype. This chain connects TRBV12-3 or TRBV12-4 to TRBJ1-1; D possibly corresponds to TRBD1 (5 bases). V shed 5 bases and J shed 5 bases, with 12 bases lying between them. This CDR3 has 13 amino acids. The CDR3, as DNA: TGTGCCAGCAGTCAGGGTACGGGAACTGAAGCTTTCTTT. The encoded protein is CASSQGTGTEAFF.

Note on this clonotype: Being one base from a much bigger clone, this may be a read error. The V call is TRBV11-2, the J call TRBJ2-7, with 7 bases fitting TRBD1. In germline, CDR1 is SGHAT, CDR2 FQNNGV. The CDR3 is 14 residues long. CDR3 sequence: CAGSRTGPSHEQYF. The DNA for the CDR3 is TGTGCCGGCAGCAGGACAGGACCCAGCCACGAGCAGTACTTC.

The chain has TRBV19 and TRBJ2-5; 7 positions agree with TRBD1. The CDR3 is 14 residues long. The germline V gene encodes CDR1 LNHDA and CDR2 SQIVND (reference sequence). The V gene end was trimmed by 4 bases and the J gene end by 5 bases; junction bases not matched to a gene: 7. The CDR3 sequence is CASSRRQGMETQYF. The CDR3 DNA reads as TGTGCCAGTAGTAGGAGACAGGGCATGGAGACCCAGTACTTC.

There are a few counts of this clonotype. The V and J genes are TRBV10-3 and TRBJ2-1; the match to TRBD2 covers 9 bases. V gave up 4 bases and J gave up 8 bases; unmatched junction bases: 6. Germline CDR1 and CDR2: ENHRY and SYGVKD. The CDR3 is 14 amino acids. The CDR3 reads CAISAWREGYEQFF. The CDR3 DNA is TGTGCCATCAGTGCGTGGCGGGAGGGGTATGAGCAGTTCTTC.

The table lists this clonotype with many counts. This sequence joins TRBV28 and TRBJ1-2; no reliable D call. CDR3 size: 12 residues. Germline V gives CDR1 MDHEN, CDR2 SYDVKM. V lost 4 bases, J lost 1 base, and 4 bases lay in between. The CDR3 loop reads CASSSSNYGYTF. In nucleotides, the CDR3 is TGTGCCAGCAGTTCAAGTAACTATGGCTACACCTTC.

A word on this clonotype: A much larger clone differs from this one at a single base, so this may be a read error. The J gene is TRBJ1-2, the V gene TRBV12-3 or TRBV12-4; 10 bases agree with TRBD1. The CDR3 length is 13 residues. J was trimmed by 12 bases and V by 5 bases; bases with no gene match: 9. CDR3 in DNA: TGTGCCAGCAGTCCCGGGACAGGGGTGGGCCACACCTTC. It encodes CASSPGTGVGHTF.

This clonotype was observed many times. The rearrangement links TRBV6-2 or TRBV6-3 to TRBJ2-7, with TRBD1 matching over 11 bases. Germline CDR1 and CDR2: MNHEY and SVGEGT. The CDR3 loop spans 15 amino acids. V trimming: 5 bases; J trimming: 3 bases; junction bases outside the gene matches: 6. For the CDR3, the DNA is TGTGCCAGCAGTGTCACCGGGACAGGGGGCTACGAGCAGTACTTC. Encoded protein: CASSVTGTGGYEQYF.

The sample holds many counts of this clonotype. V gene TRBV12-3 or TRBV12-4 combines with J gene TRBJ1-3; the match to TRBD1 covers 9 bases. The CDR3 totals 14 residues. J was trimmed by 3 bases and V by 6 bases; bases with no gene match: 3. CDR3 sequence: CASSLDRGGNTIYF. The CDR3 DNA is TGTGCCAGCAGCTTGGACAGGGGTGGAAACACCATATATTTT.

On this clonotype: This may stem from a read error, because a much larger clone lies one nucleotide away. The chain combines TRBV24-1 with TRBJ2-5; 9 nucleotides line up with TRBD1. Germline CDR1 is KGHDR and CDR2 is SFDVKD. J gave up 11 bases and V 7 bases, and 16 bases lay outside the gene matches. CDR3 length: 15 amino acids. CDR3 loop: CATSGTGLEYNEQYF. CDR3 sequence (DNA): TGTGCCACCAGCGGGACAGGGCTAGAGTACAATGAGCAGTACTTC.

This clonotype was seen only a few times. V usage is TRBV5-1 and J usage is TRBJ1-3; D remains unclear. V lost 0 bases to trimming and J lost 8 bases, with 12 bases between them. CDR1 and CDR2 from the germline V gene are SGHRS and YFSETQ. CDR3 size: 14 residues. The CDR3: CASSLEGSGDTIYF. The DNA for the CDR3 is TGCGCCAGCAGCTTGGAAGGGTCCGGAGACACCATATATTTT.

This clonotype was seen ten or more times. The chain employs TRBV10-3 and TRBJ2-1; no clear D gene. CDR3 length: 14 residues. With 2 bases removed from V and 3 bases from J, the gap between germline ends came to 8 bases. Germline V gives CDR1 ENHRY, CDR2 SYGVKD. CDR3 loop: CAISERQLYNEQFF. CDR3 nucleotides: TGTGCCATCAGTGAGCGTCAGCTCTACAATGAGCAGTTCTTC.

This clonotype was picked up a small number of times. The V and J genes are TRBV5-1 and TRBJ2-4; the match to TRBD2 covers 9 bases. The germline gives CDR1 SGHRS, CDR2 YFSETQ. The length of the CDR3 is 15 residues. J lost 8 bases, V lost 1 base, and 7 bases had no gene match. CDR3 sequence (DNA): TGCGCCAGCAGCTTGAGTGGGACTAGCAGAGACATTCAGTACTTC. This encodes CASSLSGTSRDIQYF.

This clonotype was picked up many times. This sequence joins TRBV6-1 and TRBJ1-1; D is possibly TRBD1 (5 bases). Germline CDR1 and CDR2: MNHNS and SASEGT. V was pared by 6 bases and J by 5 bases, with 22 bases between. CDR3 size: 16 residues. The DNA of the CDR3 is TGTGCCAGCAGACACACCGTCAGGGCGGGAAAAACTGAAGCTTTCTTT. Protein: CASRHTVRAGKTEAFF.

This clonotype was recorded many times. The gene calls are TRBV28 and TRBJ2-1; TRBD1 aligns across 11 bases. The germline V gene encodes CDR1 MDHEN and CDR2 SYDVKM. Trimming cost V 3 bases and J 5 bases; bases outside gene matches: 6. The CDR3 has 16 amino acids. The DNA of the CDR3 is TGTGCCAGCAGTTTGGTTCCGGGACAGGGGGACAATGAGCAGTTCTTC. Amino acids: CASSLVPGQGDNEQFF.

In its sample, this clonotype was seen many times. The chain employs TRBV18 and TRBJ1-1; 7 nucleotides agree with TRBD1. CDR3 length: 15 residues. CDR1 is KGHSH, CDR2 LQKENI, per germline. The V and J ends lost 4 bases and 1 base, in that order; junction bases with no gene match: 6. The CDR3 spells CASSRPTGRNTEAFF. The CDR3 DNA reads TGTGCCAGCTCACGGCCGACAGGGAGGAACACTGAAGCTTTCTTT. Filled out from reference TRBV18 and TRBJ1-1, the complete variable domain reads NAGVMQNPRHLVRRRGQEARLRCSPMKGHSHVYWYRQLPEEGLKFMVYLQKENIIDESGMPKERFSAEFPKEGPSILRIQQVVRGDSAAYFCASSRPTGRNTEAFFGQGTRLTVV.

As concerns this clonotype: A much larger clone lies one base from this, so it may be a read error. The rearrangement uses TRBV18 and TRBJ2-3, with D perhaps TRBD1 (6 bases). The ends were cut back, 1 base at V and 6 bases at J, with 17 bases in the middle. CDR1 is KGHSH, CDR2 LQKENI, per germline. The CDR3 spans 16 residues. CDR3 nucleotides: TGTGCCAGCTCACCACAGGGGGACGCCTTTGGGGATACGCAGTATTTT. This gives the protein CASSPQGDAFGDTQYF.

The table lists this clonotype with a few counts. This chain connects TRBV3-1 to TRBJ1-1; D not certain. Trimming cost V 0 bases and J 0 bases, with 8 bases left between them. The CDR3 has 15 residues. Germline CDR1 is LGHDT and CDR2 is YNNKEL (reference sequence). CDR3 protein: CASSQEFTVNTEAFF. The CDR3 bases are TGTGCCAGCAGCCAAGAGTTCACCGTGAACACTGAAGCTTTCTTT.

This clonotype has just a few counts. The junction and the germline gene differ at one end; a read error may be behind it. The rearrangement uses TRBV4-1 and TRBJ1-4, with TRBD1 identical over 9 bases. The germline gives CDR1 MGHRA, CDR2 YSYEKL. CDR3 length equals 14 residues. The chain's CDR3 is CASSQDRGREKLFF. In DNA, the CDR3 is TGTGCCAGCAGCCAGGACAGGGGACGAGAAAAACTGTTTTTT.

This clonotype was seen ten or more times. The chain combines TRBV6-2 or TRBV6-3 with TRBJ2-3; 8 bases line up with TRBD1. Per germline, CDR1 MNHEY and CDR2 SVGEGT. V shed 1 base and J 3 bases; nucleotides not matched to a gene: 9. The CDR3 sequence is 17 residues long. CDR3 protein: CASSYFSSGGATDTQYF. The CDR3 nucleotides are TGTGCCAGCAGTTACTTTTCTTCAGGGGGCGCGACAGATACGCAGTATTTT.

This clonotype was seen repeatedly, ten times or more. The gene calls are TRBV28 and TRBJ2-6; no clear D gene. Trimming took off 8 bases at V and 0 bases at J, with 5 bases between the two ends. Germline CDR1 reads MDHEN; CDR2 reads SYDVKM. This CDR3 is built from 13 residues. The CDR3 nucleotides are TGTGCCAGCGCCAGCTCTGGGGCCAACGTCCTGACTTTC. Residues: CASASSGANVLTF.

The chain uses TRBV5-1 and TRBJ2-1, with a tentative D call TRBD1 (6 bases). The CDR3 consists of 15 residues. Germline CDR1 is SGHRS and CDR2 is YFSETQ. V gave up 3 bases and J gave up 4 bases, with 14 bases separating them. CDR3 DNA sequence: TGCGCCAGCAGCTCCTCACAGGGAACTTACAATGAGCAGTTCTTC. Its translation is CASSSSQGTYNEQFF.